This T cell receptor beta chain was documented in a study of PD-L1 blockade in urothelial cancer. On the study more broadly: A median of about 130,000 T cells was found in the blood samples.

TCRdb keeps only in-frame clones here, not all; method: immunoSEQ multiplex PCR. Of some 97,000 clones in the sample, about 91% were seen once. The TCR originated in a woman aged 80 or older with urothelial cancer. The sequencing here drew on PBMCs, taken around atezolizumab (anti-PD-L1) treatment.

In DNA form, the CDR3 reads TGTGCCAGCAGCAGGCTAGCGGGAGACTACAATGAGCAGTTCTTC. It translates to CASSRLAGDYNEQFF. The chain recombines TRBV7-3 with TRBJ2-1; 10 bases are a match to TRBD2. Germline V gene lookup returns CDR1 SGHTA and CDR2 FQGTGA. With V trimmed by 5 bases and J by 3 bases, 4 bases remained unmatched. The CDR3 runs 15 residues.